The next 24 T cell receptor beta chains were all read from a single sample in a study of glioma-infiltrating T cells. Using RNA template, CDR3s of TCR alpha and beta were amplified with iRepertoire arm-PCR. One entry per CDR3 protein, called by TCRdb with MiXCR from the multiplex PCR reads. The sample holds about 410,000 distinct CDR3 sequences, more than 35% seen once. Input material: glioma tissue, nonneoplastic brain tissue, or PBMCs (not recorded which). Receptor source: a human donor with low-grade glioma or glioblastoma, undergoing nonglioma brain surgery, or in good health (not recorded which).

This chain connects TRBV6-2 or TRBV6-3 to TRBJ2-1; 9 bases agree with TRBD2. V shed 1 base and J 0 bases; nucleotides not matched to a gene: 4. This CDR3 comprises 17 residues. Germline V lookup: CDR1 MNHEY, CDR2 SVGEGT. CDR3 sequence: CASSYFLAGSSYNEQFF. CDR3 sequence (DNA): TGTGCCAGCAGTTACTTTCTAGCGGGAAGCTCCTACAATGAGCAGTTCTTC.

This clonotype appeared many times. J is TRBJ2-3 and V is TRBV12-3 or TRBV12-4, with D perhaps matching TRBD1 (6 bases). Trimming took 4 bases from V and 2 from J, leaving 13 bases between them. The CDR3 has 15 amino acids. The CDR3 reads CASSYRDGLTDTQYF. In DNA, the CDR3 is TGTGCCAGCAGTTACAGGGACGGACTCACAGATACGCAGTATTTT.

Many counts were recorded for this clonotype. This chain joins TRBV28 and TRBJ2-2, with D maybe TRBD1 (5 bases). The CDR3 spans 15 residues. The V gene lost 3 bases and the J gene lost 3 bases, with 11 bases spanning the gap. The V gene's germline CDR1 is MDHEN and CDR2 SYDVKM. Written as DNA, the CDR3 is TGTGCCAGCAGTTTCCAGGGTATGGACACCGGGGAGCTGTTTTTT. This translates into CASSFQGMDTGELFF.

The rearrangement links TRBV18 to TRBJ2-7, with a weak D call TRBD2 (6 bases). Germline values: CDR1 KGHSH, CDR2 LQKENI. V gave up 3 bases and J gave up 6 bases, with 12 bases separating them. This CDR3 has 13 residues. CDR3 bases: TGTGCCAGCTCACCTCCCAGGGACTCCGAGCAGTACTTC. It specifies CASSPPRDSEQYF.

For this clonotype: A much larger clonotype is one base distant, so this may be a read error. The gene calls are TRBV28 and TRBJ2-7; D perhaps matches TRBD2 (6 bases). V was cut by 5 bases and J by 3 bases, with 14 bases left in between. The length of the CDR3 is 14 residues. Germline values: CDR1 MDHEN, CDR2 SYDVKM. The CDR3 loop is CASSDGLSGYEQYF. CDR3 DNA sequence: TGTGCCAGCAGTGACGGACTATCGGGCTACGAGCAGTACTTC.

V usage is TRBV6-1 and J usage is TRBJ2-1; 14 bases line up with TRBD2. V lost 6 bases and J lost 0; bases outside the gene matches: 4. Germline V lookup: CDR1 MNHNS, CDR2 SASEGT. CDR3 length: 17 residues. The CDR3 coding sequence is TGTGCCAGCAGGCGAGGGACTAGCGGGAGCTCCTACAATGAGCAGTTCTTC. This encodes CASRRGTSGSSYNEQFF.

This clonotype came up a few times. The V gene is TRBV28, the J gene TRBJ2-7; D perhaps matches TRBD2 (6 bases). The CDR3 is 15 amino acids. V was shortened by 6 bases and J by 1 base, with 16 bases between the two germline ends. The germline V gene has CDR1 MDHEN and CDR2 SYDVKM. The DNA for the CDR3 is TGTGCCAGCAGCGCAACCGGGACTGGATCCTACGAGCAGTACTTC. The encoded protein is CASSATGTGSYEQYF.

On this clonotype: This may be a read error, as it is one base from a much larger clone. V gene TRBV7-9 combines with J gene TRBJ2-7, with D tentatively TRBD1 or TRBD2 (5 bases each). CDR1 SEHNR and CDR2 FQNEAQ come from the germline V gene (reference sequence). V was clipped by 5 bases and J by 5 bases, with 16 bases between them. The CDR3 contains 14 residues. CDR3 in amino acids: CASSLGLGVHEQYF. The DNA for the CDR3 is TGTGCCAGCAGCCTCGGACTGGGGGTTCACGAGCAGTACTTC.

This clonotype was picked up one time. This chain connects TRBV14 to TRBJ2-3; tentative D call: TRBD2 (6 bases). CDR1 and CDR2 from the germline V gene are SGHDN and FVKESK. The CDR3 contains 15 residues. V lost 4 bases and J 9 bases, leaving 20 bases between the germline ends. The CDR3 is CASSPSVWAGNTQYF. The CDR3 DNA sequence: TGTGCCAGCAGCCCGTCGGTTTGGGCGGGAAACACGCAGTATTTT.

Concerning this clonotype itself: A much larger clone lies one base from this, so it may be a read error. In this CDR3 the conserved last residue, phenylalanine or tryptophan, is missing, so a read error is likely. The V and J genes are TRBV20-1 and TRBJ1-1; tentative D call: TRBD1 (5 bases). Trimming took 6 bases from V and 4 from J, leaving 9 bases between them. The CDR3 is 11 residues long. The germline V gene has CDR1 DFQATT and CDR2 SNEGSKA (reference sequence). In DNA, the CDR3 is TGCAGTGCGGACAATGGCACTGAAGCTTTCCTT. This translates into CSADNGTEAFL.

As for this clonotype: The CDR3 does not end in the conserved phenylalanine or tryptophan, so this is likely a read error. The chain links TRBV7-6 to TRBJ1-1; perhaps TRBD1 as D (5 bases). CDR3 size: 14 residues. The ends were cut back, 5 bases at V and 1 base at J, with 11 bases in the middle. Germline-derived CDR1 and CDR2 are SGHVS and FNYEAQ. As DNA, the CDR3 is TGTGCCAGCAGCCCCCGTACAGGGAACACTGAAGCTTTCTCT. Protein product: CASSPRTGNTEAFS.

Note on this clonotype: A much larger clonotype is one base distant, so this may be a read error. This CDR3 fails to terminate in the conserved phenylalanine or tryptophan, so it likely reflects a read error. This chain joins TRBV6-2 or TRBV6-3 and TRBJ2-7; 8 bases agree with TRBD1. Trimming took 5 bases from V and 0 from J; bases not matched to a gene: 9. This CDR3 spans 16 amino acids. The germline V gene has CDR1 MNHEY and CDR2 SVGEGT. CDR3 coding DNA: TGTGCCAGCAGTGCCGAAGTGGGGACAGGCTCCTACGAGCAGTACCTC. The encoded protein is CASSAEVGTGSYEQYL.

A few counts support this clonotype. V gene TRBV7-2 combines with J gene TRBJ1-5, with 9 positions matching TRBD1. Germline V gene sequence: CDR1 SGHTA, CDR2 FQGNSA. The CDR3 covers 17 residues. V was pared by 1 base and J by 0 bases, with 4 bases of the junction left unmatched. The CDR3: CASSLVGTGNSNQPQHF. As DNA, the CDR3 is TGTGCCAGCAGCTTAGTGGGGACAGGGAATAGCAATCAGCCCCAGCATTTT.

The table lists this clonotype with a few counts. An end of the junction does not agree with germline; a read error may underlie this. The chain links TRBV20-1 to TRBJ2-5; 9 bases are a match to TRBD2. The CDR3 has 13 residues. CDR1 is DFQATT and CDR2 is SNEGSKA in the germline V gene (reference sequence). The CDR3 nucleotides are TGCAGTGCTAGAGATCCTAGCGGGAAGGGGCAAAACTTC. As protein: CSARDPSGKGQNF.

This clonotype was seen a few times. The CDR3 DNA follows: TGTGCCAGCAGTTTCGGAGGGAGGGCCTCCGTCGAGCAGTACTTC. It encodes CASSFGGRASVEQYF. The chain recombines TRBV28 with TRBJ2-7, with 7 bases matching TRBD2. Germline assignment: CDR1 MDHEN and CDR2 SYDVKM. The trim removed 3 bases at V and 6 bases at J, leaving 11 bases unmatched. This CDR3 comprises 15 residues.

The chain combines TRBV20-1 with TRBJ2-7; maybe TRBD1 (5 bases). Trimming removed 3 bases at V and 0 bases at J, with 15 bases between. Germline CDR1 is DFQATT and CDR2 is SNEGSKA (reference sequence). The CDR3 is 15 amino acids. The CDR3 DNA follows: TGCAGTGCTAGTAATGTACAGGTAGCCTCCTACGAGCAGTACTTC. This encodes CSASNVQVASYEQYF.

This clonotype was seen only once. V and J are TRBV7-2 and TRBJ2-1; 7 positions agree with TRBD2. The germline V gene has CDR1 SGHTA and CDR2 FQGNSA. Trimming took 6 bases from V and 5 from J; bases not matched to a gene: 22. This CDR3 region has 19 residues. CDR3 nucleotide sequence: TGTGCCAGCAGTTTTAGGCCCCTAGAGGGAGGGCATGGCCACAATGAGCAGTTCTTC. Translated: CASSFRPLEGGHGHNEQFF.

In its sample, this clonotype was seen a few times. This chain connects TRBV7-3 to TRBJ2-3; D call uncertain. V shed 5 bases and J shed 0 bases, with 12 bases lying between them. The CDR3 extends over 15 amino acids. Germline V gives CDR1 SGHTA, CDR2 FQGTGA. CDR3 sequence reads: CASSTWASSTDTQYF. The CDR3 coding sequence is TGTGCCAGCAGCACTTGGGCGTCTAGCACAGATACGCAGTATTTT.

This clonotype showed up many times. The V call is TRBV6-1, the J call TRBJ2-7; maybe TRBD1 (5 bases). CDR1 and CDR2 from the germline V gene are MNHNS and SASEGT. The CDR3 loop spans 13 amino acids. Trimming took 3 bases from V and 3 from J, leaving 9 bases between them. CDR3 protein: CASSDTGFYEQYF. For the CDR3, the DNA is TGTGCCAGCAGTGATACAGGATTCTACGAGCAGTACTTC.

Of note for this clonotype: One junction end disagrees with the germline gene, perhaps due to a read error. The genes are TRBV7-9 and TRBJ2-1; D might be TRBD2 (6 bases). The germline V gene encodes CDR1 SEHNR and CDR2 FQNEAQ (reference sequence). The length of the CDR3 is 16 residues. The CDR3 DNA reads TGTGCTAGCAGCTTGGGGCCGGGACTGAGTGGCAATGAGCAGTTCTTC. Protein product: CASSLGPGLSGNEQFF.

This clonotype was observed a few times. CDR3 DNA sequence: TGTGCCAATTCCAGGGAATCCTTCACTGAAGCTTTCTTT. Translation gives CANSRESFTEAFF. V usage is TRBV2 and J usage is TRBJ1-1; weak D call: TRBD1 (5 bases). This CDR3 contains 13 residues. Per germline, CDR1 SNHLY and CDR2 FYNNEI. Trimming removed 10 bases at V and 4 bases at J, with 16 bases between. Filled out from reference TRBV2 and TRBJ1-1, the complete variable domain reads EPEVTQTPSHQVTQMGQEVILRCVPISNHLYFYWYRQILGQKVEFLVSFYNNEISEKSEIFDDQFSVERPDGSNFTLKIRSTKLEDSAMYFCANSRESFTEAFFGQGTRLTVV.

The chain links TRBV7-9 to TRBJ1-5, with 10 nucleotides matching TRBD1. Germline V gene sequence: CDR1 SEHNR, CDR2 FQNEAQ (reference sequence). The CDR3 runs 16 residues. The V and J ends lost 5 bases and 4 bases, in that order; junction bases with no gene match: 8. CDR3 sequence reads: CASSQFPGQGNQPQHF. CDR3 sequence (DNA): TGTGCCAGCAGCCAATTCCCGGGACAGGGGAATCAGCCCCAGCATTTT.

This chain joins TRBV29-1 and TRBJ2-7; D call uncertain. Germline lookup yields CDR1 SQVTM and CDR2 ANQGSEA. Trimming shortened V by 1 base and J by 5 bases, and 9 bases separated the two germline ends. The CDR3 runs 12 residues. The CDR3 sequence is CSVEVGRNEQYF. The CDR3 nucleotides read TGCAGCGTTGAAGTGGGAAGAAACGAGCAGTACTTC.

The chain links TRBV20-1 to TRBJ2-7; TRBD2 aligns across 7 bases. CDR1 is DFQATT, CDR2 SNEGSKA, per germline (reference sequence). This CDR3 comprises 12 residues. The V and J ends lost 7 bases and 7 bases, in that order; junction bases with no gene match: 10. The DNA of the CDR3 is TGCAGTGGCGGGGAGGGCCCCTCGGAGCAGTACTTC. It codes for CSGGEGPSEQYF.